These 20 T cell receptor beta chains share one sample of origin, sequenced in a study of blood T cell repertoires in COVID-19 (dated by TCRdb to about 2020). Library generation was performed with the immunoSEQ multiplex PCR assay. Not all clones reach the TCRdb copy of this immuneACCESS table, which keeps in-frame sequences only. Checked studies attribute under half of the gap to unresolved V genes and leave the rest unexplained. The sample table lists more than 85,000 clones, around 81% of them with a count of one. Around 4% of the sample lies in the top ten. Sequenced input: peripheral blood. These TCRs come from a man aged 60 to 75 with acute or convalescent COVID-19.

The V call is TRBV2, the J call TRBJ1-1, with a possible D match to TRBD1 (6 bases). CDR3 length: 12 amino acids. The ends were cut back, 9 bases at V and 3 bases at J, with 11 bases in the middle. Germline CDR1 and CDR2: SNHLY and FYNNEI. CDR3 nucleotide sequence: TGTGCCAGAGGGGGAAAGGACACTGAAGCTTTCTTT. It translates to CARGGKDTEAFF.

This chain uses TRBV11-2 with TRBJ2-3, with 9 bases matching TRBD1. V dropped 3 bases and J dropped 3; count of bases not matched to a gene: 13. Looked up from germline, CDR1 is SGHAT and CDR2 is FQNNGV. The CDR3 is 18 amino acids. CDR3 DNA sequence: TGTGCCAGCAGCTTTCGTCGGACAGGGGCAACGGTTACAGATACGCAGTATTTT. Encoded protein: CASSFRRTGATVTDTQYF. The full variable domain, in which reference TRBV11-2 and TRBJ2-3 provide the parts outside the CDR3, is EAGVAQSPRYKIIEKRQSVAFWCNPISGHATLYWYQQILGQGPKLLIQFQNNGVVDDSQLPKDRFSAERLKGVDSTLKIQPAKLEDSAVYLCASSFRRTGATVTDTQYFGPGTRLTVL.

The rearrangement uses TRBV29-1 and TRBJ2-7; tentative D call: TRBD1 (6 bases). This CDR3 is 14 amino acids long. Germline CDR1 reads SQVTM; CDR2 reads ANQGSEA. The germline V and J ends were trimmed by 1 base and 6 bases, with 16 bases remaining between them. The chain's CDR3 is CSVEVHAGAGEQYF. The CDR3 region has the DNA TGCAGCGTTGAAGTTCACGCAGGGGCGGGCGAGCAGTACTTC.

The chain couples TRBV30 to TRBJ1-6; D uncertain. Germline CDR1 reads GTSNPN; CDR2 reads SVGIG (reference sequence). With 0 bases removed from V and 6 bases from J, the gap between germline ends came to 6 bases. This CDR3 comprises 13 residues. DNA of the CDR3: TGTGCCTGGAGTGTGAGGGTTAATTCACCCCTCCACTTT. Amino acids: CAWSVRVNSPLHF.

This rearrangement joins TRBV5-4 to TRBJ2-2, with TRBD2 as a possible D gene (7 bases). The germline V and J ends were trimmed by 4 bases and 4 bases, with 23 bases remaining between them. CDR3 length: 18 residues. Germline V gene data show CDR1 as SGHNT and CDR2 as YYREEE (reference sequence). The CDR3 is CASSPGGGSGVFTGELFF. In nucleotides, the CDR3 is TGTGCCAGCAGCCCGGGAGGTGGGTCAGGGGTATTCACCGGGGAGCTGTTTTTT.

The chain is built from TRBV4-2 and TRBJ2-1; 11 positions match TRBD2. Germline-derived CDR1 and CDR2 are LGHNA and YNFKEQ. The ends lost 4 bases at V and 6 bases at J; junction bases unmatched: 11. This CDR3 is built from 17 residues. The CDR3 is CASSPRDSGGAGNEQFF. The CDR3 DNA follows: TGTGCCAGCAGCCCTCGGGATAGCGGGGGGGCGGGCAATGAGCAGTTCTTC.

The chain has TRBV28 and TRBJ1-5, with D possibly matching TRBD1 (5 bases). V was clipped by 6 bases and J by 3 bases, with 9 bases between them. The CDR3 has 13 residues. CDR1 is MDHEN, CDR2 SYDVKM, per germline. The CDR3 sequence is CASRRQYNQPQHF. As DNA, the CDR3 is TGTGCCAGCAGACGACAGTACAATCAGCCCCAGCATTTT. The full variable domain, its missing parts supplied by reference TRBV28 and TRBJ1-5, is DVKVTQSSRYLVKRTGEKVFLECVQDMDHENMFWYRQDPGLGLRLIYFSYDVKMKEKGDIPEGYSVSREKKERFSLILESASTNQTSMYLCASRRQYNQPQHFGDGTRLSIL.

The V call is TRBV7-2, the J call TRBJ2-2; 7 nucleotides match TRBD2. The germline gives CDR1 SGHTA, CDR2 FQGNSA. After removal of 3 bases from V and 1 base from J, the junction contained 8 bases not matched to a gene. The CDR3 is made up of 17 amino acids. DNA of the CDR3: TGTGCCAGCAGCTTGGTATCTAGCGGTGGGAACACCGGGGAGCTGTTTTTT. This encodes CASSLVSSGGNTGELFF.

The rearrangement uses TRBV24-1 and TRBJ1-1, with TRBD1 as a possible D gene (5 bases). Germline V CDR1 and CDR2: KGHDR, SFDVKD. V gave up 4 bases and J gave up 10 bases, with 9 bases separating them. The CDR3 has 11 residues. The CDR3 loop is CATSEGGRAFF. In DNA, the CDR3 is TGTGCCACCAGTGAGGGGGGAAGAGCTTTCTTT.

Points on this clone: This specimen includes other DNA sequences encoding the same CDR3. The chain combines TRBV6-5 with TRBJ1-1; D might be TRBD1 (5 bases). This CDR3 spans 14 amino acids. V was trimmed by 2 bases and J by 2 bases, leaving 9 bases between them. Germline assignment: CDR1 MNHEY and CDR2 SVGAGI. CDR3 nucleotide sequence: TGTGCCAGCAGTTACCTGCAGGGCAACACTGAAGCTTTCTTT. This sequence encodes CASSYLQGNTEAFF.

The chain employs TRBV2 and TRBJ2-5; 9 nucleotides align to TRBD1. The CDR3 extends over 13 amino acids. V gave up 8 bases and J gave up 3 bases; unmatched junction bases: 4. Germline CDR1 is SNHLY and CDR2 is FYNNEI. The CDR3 loop is CASCRDREETQYF. The CDR3 DNA sequence: TGTGCCAGCTGCCGGGACAGGGAAGAGACCCAGTACTTC.

The genes are TRBV5-1 and TRBJ2-2; 8 bases match TRBD1. The V gene end was trimmed by 4 bases and the J gene end by 5 bases; junction bases not matched to a gene: 4. The germline V gene has CDR1 SGHRS and CDR2 YFSETQ. CDR3 length: 14 amino acids. In DNA form, the CDR3 reads TGCGCCAGCAGCGAAAGACAGGGGACCGGGGAGCTGTTTTTT. Translating it yields CASSERQGTGELFF.

The rearrangement links TRBV5-5 to TRBJ2-1; TRBD2 aligns across 9 bases. Germline loops: CDR1 SGHKS, CDR2 YYEKEE (reference sequence). V gave up 1 base and J gave up 6 bases; unmatched junction bases: 8. The CDR3 spans 16 residues. CDR3 protein: CASSLFGGRATNEQFF. In nucleotides, the CDR3 is TGTGCCAGCAGCTTGTTCGGCGGGAGGGCCACCAATGAGCAGTTCTTC.

At least ten counts were recorded for this clone. The V gene is TRBV7-8, the J gene TRBJ2-2; 7 nucleotides line up with TRBD1. This CDR3 has 13 amino acids. Germline CDR1 is SGHVS and CDR2 is FQNEAQ. V lost 2 bases and J lost 16; bases outside the gene matches: 10. CDR3 region: CASSLNRGSRPFF. CDR3 DNA sequence: TGTGCCAGCAGCTTAAACAGGGGATCGCGGCCGTTTTTT.

V is TRBV2 and J is TRBJ2-6, with D perhaps matching TRBD2 (6 bases). Germline CDR1 SNHLY, CDR2 FYNNEI. Trimming removed 6 bases from V and 1 base from J, with 7 bases in between. There are 14 residues in the CDR3. This chain's CDR3 is CASREGSGANVLTF. The CDR3, as DNA: TGTGCCAGCAGGGAGGGATCTGGGGCCAACGTCCTGACTTTC.

This clone came up a few times. The genes are TRBV23-1 and TRBJ1-1; D is undetermined. TRBV23-1 is identified as an open reading frame with a role that is uncertain. This CDR3 has 18 residues. The ends were cut back, 8 bases at V and 4 bases at J, with 29 bases in the middle. DNA of the CDR3: TGCGCCAGCGAACGCCCCGCACACCCGGGGATAATGAGCACTGAAGCTTTCTTT. Translated, it gives CASERPAHPGIMSTEAFF.

The chain uses TRBV5-1 and TRBJ2-3, with D possibly being TRBD1 (5 bases). This CDR3 contains 14 residues. The V end lost 4 bases, the J end lost 3 bases, and 12 bases lay between the germline ends. Looked up from germline, CDR1 is SGHRS and CDR2 is YFSETQ. The CDR3: CASSLRQLTDTQYF. In DNA, the CDR3 is TGCGCCAGCAGCCTCCGACAGCTTACAGATACGCAGTATTTT.

The chain joins TRBV18 to TRBJ1-2, with 9 bases aligning to TRBD1. Per the germline V gene, CDR1 is KGHSH and CDR2 is LQKENI. This CDR3 comprises 17 residues. V was pared by 4 bases and J by 6 bases, with 15 bases of the junction left unmatched. The CDR3 DNA is TGTGCCAGCTCACGAGATACGCCGGGACAGGGTATTGATGGCTACACCTTC. Amino acid sequence: CASSRDTPGQGIDGYTF.

The J gene is TRBJ1-3, the V gene TRBV9, with a weak D call TRBD1 (6 bases). The V end lost 3 bases, the J end lost 4 bases, and 14 bases lay between the germline ends. The CDR3 sequence is 15 residues long. The germline V gene encodes CDR1 SGDLS and CDR2 YYNGEE. The CDR3 sequence is CASSALLQGGNTIYF. CDR3 coding DNA: TGTGCCAGCAGCGCGCTCCTTCAGGGGGGAAACACCATATATTTT.

J is TRBJ2-2 and V is TRBV7-6; TRBD1 aligns across 10 bases. Germline V lookup: CDR1 SGHVS, CDR2 FNYEAQ. With 5 bases clipped from V and 0 bases from J, the junction kept 6 bases outside the gene matches. This CDR3 spans 17 amino acids. CDR3 sequence: CASSTGQGKANTGELFF. Here the CDR3 DNA reads TGTGCCAGCAGCACGGGACAGGGGAAAGCGAACACCGGGGAGCTGTTTTTT.